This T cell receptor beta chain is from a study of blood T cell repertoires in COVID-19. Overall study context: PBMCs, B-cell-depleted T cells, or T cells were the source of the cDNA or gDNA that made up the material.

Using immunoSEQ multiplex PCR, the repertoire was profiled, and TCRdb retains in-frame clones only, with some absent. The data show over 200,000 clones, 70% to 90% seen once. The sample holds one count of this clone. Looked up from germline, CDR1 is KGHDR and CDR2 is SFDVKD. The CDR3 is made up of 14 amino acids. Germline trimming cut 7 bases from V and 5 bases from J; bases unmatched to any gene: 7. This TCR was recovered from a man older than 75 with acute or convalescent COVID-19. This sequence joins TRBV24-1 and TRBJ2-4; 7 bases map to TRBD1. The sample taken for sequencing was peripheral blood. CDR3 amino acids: CATRADRTQNIQYF. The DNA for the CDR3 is TGTGCCACCAGGGCGGACAGGACCCAAAACATTCAGTACTTC.